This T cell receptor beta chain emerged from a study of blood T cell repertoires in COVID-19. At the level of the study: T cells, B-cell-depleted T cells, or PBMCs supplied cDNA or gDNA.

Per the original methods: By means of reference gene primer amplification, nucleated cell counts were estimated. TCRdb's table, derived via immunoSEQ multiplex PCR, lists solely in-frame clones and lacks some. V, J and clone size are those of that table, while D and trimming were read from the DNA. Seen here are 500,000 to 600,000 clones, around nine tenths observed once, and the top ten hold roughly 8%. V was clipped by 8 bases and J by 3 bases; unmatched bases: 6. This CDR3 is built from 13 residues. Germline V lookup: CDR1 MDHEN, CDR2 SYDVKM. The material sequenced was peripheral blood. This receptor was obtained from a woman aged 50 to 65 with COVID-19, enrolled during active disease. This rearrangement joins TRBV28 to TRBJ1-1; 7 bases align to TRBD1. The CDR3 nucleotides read TGTGCCAGCCTTAGGGACAGAGACACTGAAGCTTTCTTT. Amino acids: CASLRDRDTEAFF.